This paragraph reports one T cell receptor beta chain. The record originates from a study of blood T cells in healthy people across ages. With a J-beta primer mix and a sample-barcoded 5' primer, a second PCR ran 7 to 11 cycles. TCRdb recomputed calls from the 5' RACE reads with MiXCR, one row per CDR3 protein. The sample comprises around 2 million distinct CDR3 sequences, about 39% of which are singletons, and 23% rests with the top ten. The germline gives CDR1 GTSNPN, CDR2 SVGIG (reference sequence). V shed 0 bases and J shed 0 bases, with 9 bases lying between them. The CDR3 loop spans 15 amino acids.

The gene calls are TRBV30 and TRBJ2-4; D remains ambiguous. Sequenced sample: blood. This receptor was identified in a human donor in good health. The CDR3 DNA reads TGTGCCTGGAGTGTTATGGGCCTAGCCAAAAACATTCAGTACTTC. It translates to CAWSVMGLAKNIQYF.